The TCR beta chain under discussion was sequenced for a study of shared clonotypes between healthy human individuals. For the study at large: Those who served as donors were a couple of women and three men between the ages of 18 and 49.

Per germline, CDR1 WNHNN and CDR2 SYGVQD (reference sequence). The CDR3 consists of 13 residues. With 6 bases removed from V and 9 bases from J, the gap between germline ends came to 16 bases. Under the authors' procedure: Junction-only immunoSEQ data arrived without quality scores, meaning filtering differed. Sequencing was performed with immunoSEQ multiplex PCR; in TCRdb, only in-frame clones are kept and a portion is missing. V and J calls and clone size come straight from that table; D and trimming were deduced from the DNA. The sample lists around 510,000 clones; 95% to 96% were seen once. General study findings and limits: On the whole, naive subsets had larger estimated richness than memory subsets had.

About this clone: Its specificity is not known.

The specimen sequenced was naive CD4+ T cells sorted from blood. Subset given: CD45RA+ positively selected. The chain carries TRBV10-1 and TRBJ2-3, with D possibly being TRBD2 (5 bases). The receptor comes from a woman aged 25 to 39 in good health. The CDR3 protein is CASRGWRRRTQYF. DNA for the CDR3: TGCGCCAGCAGGGGCTGGAGAAGGAGGACGCAGTATTTT.